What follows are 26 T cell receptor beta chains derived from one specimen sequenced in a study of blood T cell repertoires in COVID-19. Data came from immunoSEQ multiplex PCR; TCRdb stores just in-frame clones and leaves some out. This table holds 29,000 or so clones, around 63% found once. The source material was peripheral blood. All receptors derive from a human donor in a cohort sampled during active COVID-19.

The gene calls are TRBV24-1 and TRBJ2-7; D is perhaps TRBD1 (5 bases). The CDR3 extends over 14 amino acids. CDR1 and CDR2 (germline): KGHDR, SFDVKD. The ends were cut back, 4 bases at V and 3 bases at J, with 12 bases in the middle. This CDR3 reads CATSDPDRYYEQYF. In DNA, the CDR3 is TGTGCCACCAGTGACCCCGACAGATACTACGAGCAGTACTTC.

CDR3 residues: CASSPSAGSTDTQYF. CDR3 DNA sequence: TGTGCCAGCAGCCCCTCGGCGGGAAGCACAGATACGCAGTATTTT. The chain links TRBV9 to TRBJ2-3; a weak D match, TRBD2 (6 bases). Looked up from germline, CDR1 is SGDLS and CDR2 is YYNGEE. V was clipped by 4 bases and J by 0 bases, with 12 bases between them. This CDR3 contains 15 residues. Full variable domain (missing parts from reference TRBV9 and TRBJ2-3): DSGVTQTPKHLITATGQRVTLRCSPRSGDLSVYWYQQSLDQGLQFLIQYYNGEERAKGNILERFSAQQFPDLHSELNLSSLELGDSALYFCASSPSAGSTDTQYFGPGTRLTVL.

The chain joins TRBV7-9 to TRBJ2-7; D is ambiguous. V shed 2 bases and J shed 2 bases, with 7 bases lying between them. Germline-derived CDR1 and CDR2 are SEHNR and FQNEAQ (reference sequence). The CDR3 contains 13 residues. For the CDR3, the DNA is TGTGCCAGCAGCTTATCGGTTACCTACGAGCAGTACTTC. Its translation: CASSLSVTYEQYF. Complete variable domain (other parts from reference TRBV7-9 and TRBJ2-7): DTGVSQNPRHKITKRGQNVTFRCDPISEHNRLYWYRQTLGQGPEFLTYFQNEAQLEKSRLLSDRFSAERPKGSFSTLEIQRTEQGDSAMYLCASSLSVTYEQYFGPGTRLTVT.

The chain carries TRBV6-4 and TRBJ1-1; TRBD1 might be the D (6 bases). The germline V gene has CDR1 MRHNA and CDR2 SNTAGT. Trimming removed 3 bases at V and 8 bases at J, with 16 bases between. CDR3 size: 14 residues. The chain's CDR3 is CASSDFLGADEAFF. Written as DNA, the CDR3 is TGTGCCAGCAGTGATTTTTTGGGGGCGGACGAAGCTTTCTTT.

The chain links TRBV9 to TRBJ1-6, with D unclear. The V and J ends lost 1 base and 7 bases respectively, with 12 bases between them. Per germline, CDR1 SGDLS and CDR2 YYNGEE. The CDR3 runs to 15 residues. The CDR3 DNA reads TGTGCCAGCAGCGTACTGGGCAGCCAAAATTCACCCCTCCACTTT. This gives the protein CASSVLGSQNSPLHF.

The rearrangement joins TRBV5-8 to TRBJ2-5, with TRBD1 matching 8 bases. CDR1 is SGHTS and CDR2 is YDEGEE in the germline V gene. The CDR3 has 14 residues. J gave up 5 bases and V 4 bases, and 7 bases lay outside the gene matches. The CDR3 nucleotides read TGTGCCAGCAGCAGACGGACAGGGCCGGAGACCCAGTACTTC. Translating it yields CASSRRTGPETQYF.

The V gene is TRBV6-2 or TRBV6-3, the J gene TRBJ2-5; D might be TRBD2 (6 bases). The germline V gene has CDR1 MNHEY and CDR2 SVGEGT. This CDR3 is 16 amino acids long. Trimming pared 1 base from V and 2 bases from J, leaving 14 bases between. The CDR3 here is CASSYYSMGGQETQYF. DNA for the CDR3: TGTGCCAGCAGTTACTACTCCATGGGGGGACAAGAGACCCAGTACTTC.

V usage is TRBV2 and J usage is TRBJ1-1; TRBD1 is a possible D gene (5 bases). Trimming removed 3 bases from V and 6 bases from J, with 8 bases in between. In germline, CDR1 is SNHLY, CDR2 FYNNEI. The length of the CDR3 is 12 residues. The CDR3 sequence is CASSDGGAEAFF. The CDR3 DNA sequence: TGTGCCAGCAGTGACGGGGGTGCTGAAGCTTTCTTT.

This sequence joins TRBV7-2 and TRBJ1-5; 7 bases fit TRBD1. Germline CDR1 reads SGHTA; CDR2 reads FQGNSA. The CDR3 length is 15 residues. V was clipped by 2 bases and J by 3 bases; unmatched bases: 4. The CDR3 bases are TGTGCCAGCAGCTTAACGGACAGGCACAATCAGCCCCAGCATTTT. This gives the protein CASSLTDRHNQPQHF. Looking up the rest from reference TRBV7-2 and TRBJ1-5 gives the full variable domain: GAGVSQSPSNKVTEKGKDVELRCDPISGHTALYWYRQSLGQGLEFLIYFQGNSAPDKSGLPSDRFSAERTGGSVSTLTIQRTQQEDSAVYLCASSLTDRHNQPQHFGDGTRLSIL.

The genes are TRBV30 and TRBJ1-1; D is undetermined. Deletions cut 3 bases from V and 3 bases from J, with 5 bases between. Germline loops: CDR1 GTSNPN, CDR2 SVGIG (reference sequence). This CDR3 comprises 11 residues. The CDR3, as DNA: TGTGCCTGGAGGGCCTACACTGAAGCTTTCTTT. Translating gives CAWRAYTEAFF.

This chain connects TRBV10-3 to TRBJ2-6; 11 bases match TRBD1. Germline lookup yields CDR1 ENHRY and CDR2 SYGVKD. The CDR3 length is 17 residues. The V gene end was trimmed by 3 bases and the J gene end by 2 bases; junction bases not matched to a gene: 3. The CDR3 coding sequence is TGTGCCATCAGTGAACCGGGACAGGGGGCTGGGGCCAACGTCCTGACTTTC. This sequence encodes CAISEPGQGAGANVLTF.

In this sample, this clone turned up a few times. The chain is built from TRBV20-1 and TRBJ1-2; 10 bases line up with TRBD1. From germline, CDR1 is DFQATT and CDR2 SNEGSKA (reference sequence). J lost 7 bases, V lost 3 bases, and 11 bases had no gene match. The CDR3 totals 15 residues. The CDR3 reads CSASNSGTGEGGYTF. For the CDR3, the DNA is TGCAGTGCTAGTAATTCCGGGACAGGGGAAGGTGGCTACACCTTC.

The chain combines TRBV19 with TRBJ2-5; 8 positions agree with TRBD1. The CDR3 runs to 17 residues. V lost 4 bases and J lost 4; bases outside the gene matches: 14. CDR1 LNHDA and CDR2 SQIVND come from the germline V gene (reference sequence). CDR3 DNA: TGTGCCAGTAGTAGTAGGGAGGTCCGACAGGGGATAGAGACCCAGTACTTC. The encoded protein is CASSSREVRQGIETQYF.

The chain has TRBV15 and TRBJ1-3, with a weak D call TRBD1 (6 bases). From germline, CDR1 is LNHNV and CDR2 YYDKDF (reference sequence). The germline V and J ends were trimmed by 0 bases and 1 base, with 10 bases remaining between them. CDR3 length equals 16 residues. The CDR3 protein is CATSRDSGVSGNTIYF. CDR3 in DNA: TGTGCCACCAGCAGAGACTCAGGGGTATCTGGAAACACCATATATTTT.

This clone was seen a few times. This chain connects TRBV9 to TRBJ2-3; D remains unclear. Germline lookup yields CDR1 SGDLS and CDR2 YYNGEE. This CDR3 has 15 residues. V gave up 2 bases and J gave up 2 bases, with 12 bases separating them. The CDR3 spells CASSVVPQHTDTQYF. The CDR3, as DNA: TGTGCCAGCAGCGTTGTCCCCCAACACACAGATACGCAGTATTTT. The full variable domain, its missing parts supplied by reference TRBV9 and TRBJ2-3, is DSGVTQTPKHLITATGQRVTLRCSPRSGDLSVYWYQQSLDQGLQFLIQYYNGEERAKGNILERFSAQQFPDLHSELNLSSLELGDSALYFCASSVVPQHTDTQYFGPGTRLTVL.

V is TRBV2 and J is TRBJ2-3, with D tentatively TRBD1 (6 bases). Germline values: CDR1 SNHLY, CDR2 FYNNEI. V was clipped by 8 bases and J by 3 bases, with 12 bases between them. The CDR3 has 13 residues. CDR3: CASSQGITDTQYF. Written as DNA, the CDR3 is TGTGCCAGCTCGCAGGGGATAACAGATACGCAGTATTTT. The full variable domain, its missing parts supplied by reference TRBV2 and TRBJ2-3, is EPEVTQTPSHQVTQMGQEVILRCVPISNHLYFYWYRQILGQKVEFLVSFYNNEISEKSEIFDDQFSVERPDGSNFTLKIRSTKLEDSAMYFCASSQGITDTQYFGPGTRLTVL.

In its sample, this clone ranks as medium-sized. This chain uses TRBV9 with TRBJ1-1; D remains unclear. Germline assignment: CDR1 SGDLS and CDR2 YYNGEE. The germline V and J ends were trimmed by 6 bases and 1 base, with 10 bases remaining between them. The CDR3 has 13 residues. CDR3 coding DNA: TGTGCCAGCACCCCGGGAGGGAACACTGAAGCTTTCTTT. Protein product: CASTPGGNTEAFF.

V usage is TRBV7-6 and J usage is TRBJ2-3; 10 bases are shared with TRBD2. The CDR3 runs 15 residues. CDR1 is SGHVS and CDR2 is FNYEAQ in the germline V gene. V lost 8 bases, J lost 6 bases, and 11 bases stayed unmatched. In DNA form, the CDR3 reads TGTGCCAGCCGCCCTGTAGCGGGAGGTTTGGATACGCAGTATTTT. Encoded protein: CASRPVAGGLDTQYF. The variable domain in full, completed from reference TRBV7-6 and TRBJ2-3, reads GAGVSQSPRYKVTKRGQDVALRCDPISGHVSLYWYRQALGQGPEFLTYFNYEAQQDKSGLPNDRFSAERPEGSISTLTIQRTEQRDSAMYRCASRPVAGGLDTQYFGPGTRLTVL.

CDR3: CASTRGDRTPGNTIYF. The CDR3 region has the DNA TGTGCCAGCACCCGGGGAGACAGGACGCCGGGAAACACCATATATTTT. J is TRBJ1-3 and V is TRBV5-5, with a possible D match to TRBD1 (6 bases). Trimming pared 6 bases from V and 4 bases from J, leaving 20 bases between. In germline, CDR1 is SGHKS, CDR2 YYEKEE (reference sequence). This CDR3 comprises 16 residues. The full variable domain, its missing parts supplied by reference TRBV5-5 and TRBJ1-3, is DAGVTQSPTHLIKTRGQQVTLRCSPISGHKSVSWYQQVLGQGPQFIFQYYEKEERGRGNFPDRFSARQFPNYSSELNVNALLLGDSALYLCASTRGDRTPGNTIYFGEGSWLTVV.

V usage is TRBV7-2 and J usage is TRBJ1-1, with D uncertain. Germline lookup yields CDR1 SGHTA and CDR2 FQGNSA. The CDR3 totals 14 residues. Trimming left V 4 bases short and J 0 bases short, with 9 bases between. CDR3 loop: CASSSGYMNTEAFF. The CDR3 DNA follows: TGTGCCAGCAGCTCGGGTTACATGAACACTGAAGCTTTCTTT.

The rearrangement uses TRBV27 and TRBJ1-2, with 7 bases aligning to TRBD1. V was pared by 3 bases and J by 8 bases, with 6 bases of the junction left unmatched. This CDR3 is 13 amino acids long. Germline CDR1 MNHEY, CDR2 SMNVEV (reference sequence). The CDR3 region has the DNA TGTGCCAGCAGTTTCAGGGGGGAGGAGGGCTACACCTTC. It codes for CASSFRGEEGYTF.

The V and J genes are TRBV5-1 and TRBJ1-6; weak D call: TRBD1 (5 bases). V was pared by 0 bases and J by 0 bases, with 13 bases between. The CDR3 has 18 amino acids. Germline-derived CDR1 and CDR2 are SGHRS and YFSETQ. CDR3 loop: CASSLGRGSSSYNSPLHF. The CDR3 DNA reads TGCGCCAGCAGCTTGGGGAGGGGTTCGAGCTCCTATAATTCACCCCTCCACTTT.

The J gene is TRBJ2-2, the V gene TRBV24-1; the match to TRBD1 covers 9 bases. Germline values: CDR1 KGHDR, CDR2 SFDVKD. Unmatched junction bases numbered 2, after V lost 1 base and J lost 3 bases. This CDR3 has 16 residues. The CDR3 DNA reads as TGTGCCACCAGTGATTTCCGGGACAGGGACACCGGGGAGCTGTTTTTT. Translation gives CATSDFRDRDTGELFF.

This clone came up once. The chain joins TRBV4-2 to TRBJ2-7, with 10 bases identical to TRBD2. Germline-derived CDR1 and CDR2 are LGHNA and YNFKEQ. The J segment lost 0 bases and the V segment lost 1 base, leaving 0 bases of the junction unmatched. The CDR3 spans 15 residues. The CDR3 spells CASSQASGSSYEQYF. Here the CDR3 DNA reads TGTGCCAGCAGCCAAGCTAGCGGGAGCTCCTACGAGCAGTACTTC.

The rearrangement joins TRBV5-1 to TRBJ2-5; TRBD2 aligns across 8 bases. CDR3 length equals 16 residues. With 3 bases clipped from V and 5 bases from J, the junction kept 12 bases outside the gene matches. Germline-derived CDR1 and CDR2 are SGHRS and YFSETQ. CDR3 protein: CASSSRAGGLFETQYF. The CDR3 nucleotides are TGCGCCAGCAGCTCGAGGGCGGGGGGCCTTTTTGAGACCCAGTACTTC.

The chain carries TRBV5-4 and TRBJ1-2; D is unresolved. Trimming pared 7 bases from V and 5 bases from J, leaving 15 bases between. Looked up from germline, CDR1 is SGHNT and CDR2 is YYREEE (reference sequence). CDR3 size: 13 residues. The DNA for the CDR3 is TGTGCCAGCTTCAGACCGGGTTTATATGGCTACACCTTC. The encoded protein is CASFRPGLYGYTF.